One sample yielded the 13 T cell receptor beta chains listed below, sequenced in a study of T cell responses to AZD1222 COVID-19 vaccine. The protocol was immunoSEQ multiplex PCR, while the TCRdb copy is restricted to in-frame clones and leaves out a portion. Here the sample spans over 150,000 clones, about 90% being singletons. Sequencing was performed on peripheral blood, taken on day 0 of AZD1222 vaccination. Receptors were obtained from an adult in good health.

V gene TRBV30 combines with J gene TRBJ1-1; TRBD1 might be the D (6 bases). There are 12 residues in the CDR3. Trimming cost V 2 bases and J 7 bases, with 11 bases left between them. Germline V gene lookup returns CDR1 GTSNPN and CDR2 SVGIG (reference sequence). CDR3 loop: CAWSSGAGEAFF. CDR3 in DNA: TGTGCCTGGAGTTCAGGGGCGGGTGAAGCTTTCTTT.

The CDR3 loop reads CASSGGGTDRGSGYTF. In DNA, the CDR3 is TGTGCCAGCAGCGGGGGAGGAACGGACAGGGGGAGTGGCTACACCTTC. The rearrangement links TRBV7-3 to TRBJ1-2; 10 bases are shared with TRBD1. V was clipped by 5 bases and J by 7 bases; unmatched bases: 13. Germline V gene sequence: CDR1 SGHTA, CDR2 FQGTGA. This CDR3 has 16 residues.

V and J are TRBV29-1 and TRBJ1-1; 7 positions agree with TRBD1. The CDR3 runs 13 residues. V dropped 4 bases and J dropped 4; count of bases not matched to a gene: 6. Germline lookup yields CDR1 SQVTM and CDR2 ANQGSEA. The CDR3 nucleotides are TGCAGCGTTGTCGGACAGGCGGGCACTGAAGCTTTCTTT. It codes for CSVVGQAGTEAFF.

V and J are TRBV7-2 and TRBJ2-7, with D perhaps matching TRBD1 (6 bases). The germline V gene has CDR1 SGHTA and CDR2 FQGNSA. V was clipped by 1 base and J by 6 bases, with 13 bases between them. The CDR3 runs to 14 residues. CDR3 amino acids: CASSLDRARGEQYF. CDR3 sequence (DNA): TGTGCCAGCAGCTTAGACAGGGCTCGGGGCGAGCAGTACTTC.

This chain uses TRBV30 with TRBJ1-2; 8 bases agree with TRBD1. The V gene's germline CDR1 is GTSNPN and CDR2 SVGIG (reference sequence). The CDR3 is made up of 13 amino acids. Unmatched junction bases numbered 3, after V lost 3 bases and J lost 3 bases. CDR3 residues: CAWRETGDYGYTF. CDR3 nucleotides: TGTGCCTGGAGAGAGACAGGGGACTATGGCTACACCTTC.

The rearrangement uses TRBV6-4 and TRBJ2-1; 15 positions agree with TRBD2. Per germline, CDR1 MRHNA and CDR2 SNTAGT. The CDR3 totals 15 residues. Trimming took 6 bases from V and 5 from J; bases not matched to a gene: 2. Here the CDR3 reads CASRGTSGRNNEQFF. The CDR3 bases are TGTGCCAGCAGAGGGACTAGCGGGAGGAACAATGAGCAGTTCTTC.

The genes are TRBV9 and TRBJ2-2, with 15 bases fitting TRBD2. The CDR3 runs 17 residues. V shed 5 bases, J shed 0 bases, and the junction held 2 bases outside the gene matches. Germline CDR1 SGDLS, CDR2 YYNGEE. CDR3 coding DNA: TGTGCCAGCAGGGGACTAGCGGGAGGTCCGAACACCGGGGAGCTGTTTTTT. Translation gives CASRGLAGGPNTGELFF.

The chain is built from TRBV14 and TRBJ2-3; either TRBD1 or TRBD2 may fit D (5 bases each). V gave up 4 bases and J gave up 4 bases, with 15 bases separating them. This CDR3 has 15 amino acids. Germline V gene lookup returns CDR1 SGHDN and CDR2 FVKESK. CDR3 nucleotides: TGTGCCAGCAGCCTTCAGGGAGCGACCGCAGATACGCAGTATTTT. Its translation: CASSLQGATADTQYF.

This clone was observed a handful of times. The chain carries TRBV28 and TRBJ1-5; D is unclear. This CDR3 comprises 12 residues. V was trimmed by 7 bases and J by 6 bases, leaving 10 bases between them. Germline V gene lookup returns CDR1 MDHEN and CDR2 SYDVKM. Here the CDR3 DNA reads TGTGCCAGCACTGAGGAGGTTCAGCCCCAGCATTTT. Translating gives CASTEEVQPQHF.

This rearrangement joins TRBV30 to TRBJ2-3, with TRBD1 identical over 9 bases. CDR1 and CDR2 (germline): GTSNPN, SVGIG (reference sequence). The CDR3 totals 16 residues. V shed 0 bases and J 3 bases; nucleotides not matched to a gene: 7. The CDR3 nucleotides read TGTGCCTGGAGTGTAGGGGGGACAGGGAGAACAGATACGCAGTATTTT. Its translation: CAWSVGGTGRTDTQYF.

The chain uses TRBV6-6 and TRBJ2-1; the D is unclear. The V end lost 8 bases, the J end lost 4 bases, and 9 bases lay between the germline ends. The V gene's germline CDR1 is MNHNY and CDR2 SVGAGI (reference sequence). The CDR3 runs to 12 residues. CDR3 protein: CASWAIYNEQFF. Written as DNA, the CDR3 is TGTGCCAGCTGGGCCATTTACAATGAGCAGTTCTTC.

This chain connects TRBV6-6 to TRBJ2-7; D is unresolved. V lost 8 bases and J lost 6, with 14 bases in between. The germline gives CDR1 MNHNY, CDR2 SVGAGI (reference sequence). This CDR3 has 12 residues. The CDR3 sequence is CASSRLESEQYF. The CDR3, as DNA: TGTGCCAGCTCCCGTCTAGAAAGCGAGCAGTACTTC.

The rearrangement uses TRBV6-1 and TRBJ2-1; 12 bases align to TRBD1. Germline loops: CDR1 MNHNS, CDR2 SASEGT. J gave up 8 bases and V 3 bases, and 8 bases lay outside the gene matches. CDR3 length: 16 amino acids. The CDR3 spells CASSEEPGQGADEQFF. CDR3 bases: TGTGCCAGCAGTGAGGAACCGGGACAGGGGGCTGATGAGCAGTTCTTC.